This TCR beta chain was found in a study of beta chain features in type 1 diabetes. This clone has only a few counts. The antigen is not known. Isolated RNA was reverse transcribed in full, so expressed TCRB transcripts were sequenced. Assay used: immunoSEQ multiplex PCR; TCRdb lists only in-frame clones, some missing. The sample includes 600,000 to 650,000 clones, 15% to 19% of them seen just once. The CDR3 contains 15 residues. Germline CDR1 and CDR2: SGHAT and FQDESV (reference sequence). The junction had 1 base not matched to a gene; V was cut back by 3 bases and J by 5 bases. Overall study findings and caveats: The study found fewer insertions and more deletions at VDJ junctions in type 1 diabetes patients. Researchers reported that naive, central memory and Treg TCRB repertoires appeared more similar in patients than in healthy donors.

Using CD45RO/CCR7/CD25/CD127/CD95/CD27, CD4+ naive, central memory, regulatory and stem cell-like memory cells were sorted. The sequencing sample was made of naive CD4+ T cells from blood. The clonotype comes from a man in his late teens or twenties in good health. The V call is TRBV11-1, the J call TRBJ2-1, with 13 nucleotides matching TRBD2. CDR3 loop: CASSLGLAGHNEQFF. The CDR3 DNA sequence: TGTGCCAGCAGCTTGGGACTAGCGGGACACAATGAGCAGTTCTTC.